These T cell receptor beta chains were read from a single sample in a study of blood T cell repertoires in COVID-19. Using immunoSEQ multiplex PCR, the repertoire was profiled, and TCRdb retains in-frame clones only, with some absent. The data show over 150,000 clones, 86% seen once. Sequencing input: peripheral blood. The source is a man between 70 and 80 years old with active or convalescent COVID-19. The conserved cysteine and the conserved F or W are not part of the CDR3 here.

TRBV29-1 | 10 | SVLRLGDTQY
TRBV6-2/TRBV6-3 | 13 | ASSYSGRDNQPQH
TRBV6-5 | 9 | ATRNTGELF
TRBV11-2 | 13 | ASSLGGNSNQPQH
TRBV5-4 | 14 | ASSLKRTGSYNEQF
TRBV6-6 | 12 | ASRAGLAGSAQY
TRBV6-5 | 13 | ASSLGVWVGTEAF
TRBV2 | 12 | ASSAVRVEEKLF
TRBV6-2/TRBV6-3 | 10 | ASSPAGYGYT
TRBV11-2 | 12 | ASSPDRTNEKLF
TRBV12-5 | 12 | ASGPGHPNEKLF
TRBV20-1 | 11 | SASGGANEKLF
TRBV30 | 11 | AWSVAGRQPQH
TRBV4-1 | 13 | ASSHEGTGRYEQY
TRBV19 | 13 | ASSIVTGRDTEAF
TRBV7-3 | 12 | ASSLNSGRGEQY
TRBV7-9 | 12 | ASNPGRGFEKLF
TRBV19 | 10 | ASGGNGGTQY
TRBV30 | 12 | AWRPGVRGEAQH
TRBV9 | 12 | ASSAGGVFYGYT
TRBV4-2 | 12 | ASSRGQRTDTQY
TRBV6-5 | 9 | ASREATEAF